This T cell receptor (beta chain) was profiled in a study of radiotherapy plus CTLA-4 blockade in lung cancer. The wider study: Objective responses were observed in less than 20% of patients, and disease control was achieved by around 31%.

Whole-study results and caveats: How blood T cell clones changed early, along with interferon-beta, reportedly forecast response best. TCR clones from tumors expanded in blood after radiotherapy plus ipilimumab.

Produced via immunoSEQ multiplex PCR; TCRdb's table is partial and in-frame only. The sample yields roughly 100,000 clones, about 85% seen once. Points on this clone: No antigen is known for it.

CTLA-4 blockade using ipilimumab, together with focal radiation, was received by patients with chemo-refractory metastatic non-small-cell lung cancer. Looked up from germline, CDR1 is SNHLY and CDR2 is FYNNEI. CDR3 length equals 12 residues. Unmatched junction bases numbered 3, after V lost 8 bases and J lost 4 bases. The TCR was taken from a human donor with non-small cell lung cancer that progressed on radiotherapy plus ipilimumab. Some clones in this sample may be carry-over from other donors' samples. This specimen was peripheral blood, taken from a patient treated with radiotherapy plus ipilimumab. The chain couples TRBV2 to TRBJ1-2, with TRBD1 identical over 8 bases. CDR3 DNA sequence: TGTGCCAGCGCCGGACAGGGCTATGGCTACACCTTC. Protein: CASAGQGYGYTF.